A selection of T cell receptor beta chains follows, all from one sample in a study of T-cell reconstitution after alpha-beta-depleted transplantation in children. One entry per CDR3 protein, called by TCRdb with MiXCR from the PCR reads. The table lists some 300,000 distinct CDR3 sequences, approximately 10% of them singletons. The sequencing here drew on PBMCs from the stem cell graft donor, taken from the stem cell graft. The receptors were gathered from a human donor who donated a stem cell graft to a child with acute lymphoblastic leukemia. CDR3s include the opening cysteine and the closing phenylalanine or tryptophan. Each record gives: J gene, V gene, CDR3 length, D gene, clone size, CDR3 protein, CDR3 DNA. D genes are given only for firm matches. A clone size is listed for some rows: how often the clone was seen (once, few, many), or a class if it is expanded.

TRBJ2-1 TRBV11-3 15 NA NA CASSSPGGLGNEQFF TGTGCCAGCAGCTCGCCCGGGGGTCTAGGCAATGAGCAGTTCTTC
TRBJ2-3 TRBV7-9 17 TRBD2 NA CASSLGASGRAIDTQYF TGTGCCAGCAGCTTAGGGGCTAGCGGGAGGGCCATAGATACGCAGTATTTT
TRBJ1-3 TRBV12-3/TRBV12-4 16 NA few CASSPPWGSSGNTIYF TGTGCCAGCAGCCCCCCCTGGGGGAGCTCTGGAAACACCATATATTTT
TRBJ1-1 TRBV6-2/TRBV6-3 14 TRBD1 NA CASRSGGSGTEAFF TGTGCCAGCAGATCAGGGGGGAGTGGGACTGAAGCTTTCTTT
TRBJ2-7 TRBV7-9 13 NA NA CASTRSSTYEQYF TGTGCCAGCACCCGGTCGAGCACCTACGAGCAGTACTTC
TRBJ2-5 TRBV20-1 15 TRBD1 few CSAKPGDRYQETQYF TGCAGTGCTAAACCCGGGGACAGGTACCAAGAGACCCAGTACTTC
TRBJ2-1 TRBV7-3 13 TRBD2 many CASSSGLAGEQFF TGTGCCAGCAGCTCCGGATTAGCGGGGGAGCAGTTCTTC
TRBJ2-1 TRBV7-2 15 NA few CASSLALGTYNEQFF TGTGCCAGCAGCTTAGCACTAGGAACCTACAATGAGCAGTTCTTC
TRBJ2-3 TRBV7-3 15 NA NA CASSLGGDYADTQYF TGTGCCAGCAGCTTAGGCGGGGATTATGCAGATACGCAGTATTTT
TRBJ2-7 TRBV9 13 TRBD1 NA CARTGTDSYEQYF TGTGCCAGAACCGGGACAGACTCCTACGAGCAGTACTTC
TRBJ2-1 TRBV20-1 16 TRBD2 few CSAPTGLAGNGNEQFF TGCAGTGCTCCAACTGGGCTAGCGGGAAATGGGAATGAGCAGTTCTTC
TRBJ1-1 TRBV6-1 14 TRBD1 many CASLTGVENTEAFF TGTGCCAGCCTTACAGGGGTGGAGAACACTGAAGCTTTCTTT
TRBJ2-2 TRBV7-2 15 NA NA CASSLSAHTLGELFF TGTGCCAGCAGCTTATCGGCACATACTCTCGGGGAGCTGTTTTTT
TRBJ1-5 TRBV27 14 TRBD1 few CASSAGTAHQPQHF TGTGCCAGCAGTGCCGGGACAGCTCATCAGCCCCAGCATTTT
TRBJ1-1 TRBV4-1 15 TRBD1 few CASSQSPGTGFEAFF TGCGCCAGCAGCCAAAGTCCCGGGACAGGGTTCGAAGCTTTCTTT
TRBJ2-1 TRBV5-5 14 NA few CASSLVLQYNEQFF TGTGCCAGCAGCTTGGTGTTGCAATACAATGAGCAGTTCTTC
TRBJ2-5 TRBV7-8 15 TRBD2 few CASSPFGGGRQTQYF TGTGCCAGCAGCCCCTTTGGGGGAGGGCGTCAGACCCAGTACTTC
TRBJ2-5 TRBV7-2 13 NA NA CASRGPPQETQYF TGTGCCAGTCGCGGACCGCCACAAGAGACCCAGTACTTC
TRBJ2-3 TRBV20-1 15 NA many CSARDLVTSTDTQYF TGCAGTGCTAGAGATCTGGTTACTAGCACAGATACGCAGTATTTT
TRBJ2-5 TRBV7-9 15 TRBD1 NA CASSHEQGDQETQYF TGTGCCAGCAGCCACGAACAGGGGGATCAGGAGACCCAGTACTTC